This T cell receptor beta chain is from a study of technical replicates of blood from a few donors (dated by TCRdb to the late 2010s). Library preparation used the immunoSEQ multiplex PCR assay. TCRdb's version of the immuneACCESS table is confined to in-frame rearrangements and falls short of the full clone set. An unresolved V gene accounts for under half of the shortfall where checked; the remainder is of unknown origin. The sample profile shows 40,000 to 60,000 clones; around 83% of them were found once. The biggest ten clones account for 5.6% of the sample. Concerning this clone itself: Its cognate antigen has yet to be identified. Base qualities are not provided; no much larger clone lies one nucleotide away.

This TCR came from a human donor in good health. Some clones in this sample may be carry-over from other donors' samples. The sequenced sample consisted of PBMCs.

For the CDR3, the sequence is CASSSGTAGTGELFF. DNA sequence: TGTGCCAGCAGCTCCGGGACAGCCGGAACCGGGGAGCTGTTTTTT. The chain links TRBV11-3 with TRBJ2-2, and 7 junction bases match TRBD1. The germline V gene sets CDR1 to SGHNT and CDR2 to YENEEA. Including cysteine and phenylalanine, the CDR3 has 15 amino acids. The sequence is cut down to CDR3 DNA, 45 bases in frame from base 1. Here V drops 4 bases and J drops 5 bases, and the junction holds 7 bases not matched to any gene. Where the CDR3 stops, the reference TRBV11-3 and TRBJ2-2 genes take over; the full variable domain is EAGVVQSPRYKIIEKKQPVAFWCNPISGHNTLYWYLQNLGQGPELLIRYENEEAVDDSQLPKDRFSAERLKGVDSTLKIQPAELGDSAVYLCASSSGTAGTGELFFGEGSRLTVL.